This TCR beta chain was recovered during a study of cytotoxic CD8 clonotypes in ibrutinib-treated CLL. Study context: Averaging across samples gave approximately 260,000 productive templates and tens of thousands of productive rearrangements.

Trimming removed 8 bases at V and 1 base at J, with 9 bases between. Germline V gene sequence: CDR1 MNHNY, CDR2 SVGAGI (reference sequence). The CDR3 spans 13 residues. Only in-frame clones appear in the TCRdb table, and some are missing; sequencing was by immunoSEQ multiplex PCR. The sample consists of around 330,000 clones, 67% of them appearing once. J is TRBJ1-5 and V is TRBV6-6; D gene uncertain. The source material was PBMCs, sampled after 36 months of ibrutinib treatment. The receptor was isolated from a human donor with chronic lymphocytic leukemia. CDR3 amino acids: CASRGRSNQPQHF. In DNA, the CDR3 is TGTGCCAGCCGGGGTCGGAGCAATCAGCCCCAGCATTTT.